This T cell receptor (beta chain) was identified during a study of T-cell memory formation after mild COVID-19. V lost 3 bases to trimming and J lost 6 bases, with 18 bases between them. Germline V gene sequence: CDR1 LGHDT, CDR2 YNNKEL (reference sequence). The CDR3 is 15 residues long. TCRdb itself ran the 5' RACE reads through MiXCR, one entry per CDR3 protein. Seen here are hundreds of thousands of distinct CDR3 sequences, around 27% observed once, and the top ten hold under 15%. This clonotype was detected a few times. This sequence joins TRBV3-1 and TRBJ2-7; D might be TRBD1 (6 bases). Sequenced material: PBMCs or a T cell subset sorted from them (not recorded which). This clonotype originated in an adult woman who had mild COVID-19 (a few samples of this study predate the infection). Cell type and time point are not known. The CDR3 nucleotides are TGTGCCAGCAGCCACGGATGGGCAGGGGCGCTCGAGCAGTACTTC. It translates to CASSHGWAGALEQYF.